Below, 14 T cell receptor beta chains from the same sample are listed, as sequenced in a study of response to subunit inactivated influenza vaccine. TCRdb re-derived calls from the RT-PCR reads in MiXCR, one entry per CDR3 protein. Found here are hundreds of thousands of distinct CDR3 sequences, approximately 15% of them singletons; the top ten hold 6% to 7%. Material: PBMCs from blood, obtained 14 to 15 days before vaccination. Source of these receptors: a man in his fifties or sixties who received an inactivated influenza vaccine.

This clonotype was detected a few times. V gene TRBV12-3 or TRBV12-4 combines with J gene TRBJ2-7, with D tentatively TRBD1 (5 bases). CDR3 length equals 15 residues. V lost 3 bases, J lost 2 bases, and 14 bases lay in between. CDR3 nucleotides: TGTGCCAGCAGTTTTTCTGCAGGGCAAACCTACGAGCAGTACTTC. Amino acid sequence: CASSFSAGQTYEQYF.

This clonotype occurred a few times. Written as DNA, the CDR3 is TGTGCCAGCAGTTTACATTGGACATCGTACGAGCAGTACTTC. Amino acids: CASSLHWTSYEQYF. This chain connects TRBV28 to TRBJ2-7; D is perhaps TRBD1 (5 bases). There are 14 residues in the CDR3. Germline CDR1 is MDHEN and CDR2 is SYDVKM. V shed 2 bases and J shed 4 bases, with 12 bases lying between them.

This clonotype was recorded many times. This sequence joins TRBV12-3 or TRBV12-4 and TRBJ2-2, with D perhaps TRBD1 (6 bases). This CDR3 has 14 amino acids. Trimming removed 3 bases from V and 5 bases from J, with 10 bases in between. The CDR3 DNA sequence: TGTGCCAGCAGTTTTCTAGGGGGTACCGGGGAGCTGTTTTTT. Its translation is CASSFLGGTGELFF.

This clonotype was counted between two and nine times. The chain couples TRBV28 to TRBJ1-2; D uncertain. CDR3 length: 14 amino acids. CDR1 MDHEN and CDR2 SYDVKM come from the germline V gene. V lost 6 bases and J 1 base, leaving 12 bases between the germline ends. For the CDR3, the DNA is TGTGCCAGCAGACTTACCCACCTTAACTATGGCTACACCTTC. Protein: CASRLTHLNYGYTF.

This clonotype was counted many times. The chain has TRBV12-3 or TRBV12-4 and TRBJ1-2; D is uncertain. V was cut by 6 bases and J by 4 bases, with 12 bases left in between. The CDR3 runs 13 residues. CDR3 sequence reads: CASSLSGVYGYTF. The DNA of the CDR3 is TGTGCCAGCAGCTTGTCCGGGGTCTATGGCTACACCTTC.

A word on this clonotype: A read error may be the cause here, since a much bigger clone is one base away. The rearrangement uses TRBV29-1 and TRBJ2-1, with D perhaps given as TRBD1 or TRBD2 (6 bases each). Germline CDR1 reads SQVTM; CDR2 reads ANQGSEA. This CDR3 has 16 amino acids. CDR3: CSVVPPRGPSFNEHFF. The CDR3 nucleotides are TGCAGCGTTGTCCCCCCCCGGGGGCCCTCCTTCAATGAGCATTTCTTC.

This clonotype was recorded at least ten times. The chain links TRBV28 to TRBJ2-7, with a tentative D call TRBD2 (5 bases). The CDR3 contains 14 residues. CDR1 and CDR2 (germline): MDHEN, SYDVKM. V lost 7 bases and J lost 0, with 13 bases in between. This CDR3 reads CASIEGLSSYEQYF. In DNA form, the CDR3 reads TGTGCCAGCATCGAGGGATTGAGCTCCTACGAGCAGTACTTC.

The rearrangement links TRBV10-2 to TRBJ1-2; 11 bases line up with TRBD1. The junction had 7 bases not matched to a gene; V was cut back by 3 bases and J by 7 bases. CDR3 length: 15 residues. CDR1 WSHSY and CDR2 SAAADI come from the germline V gene. Here the CDR3 reads CASSDGHGTGGGYTF. The CDR3 bases are TGCGCCAGCAGTGACGGCCACGGGACAGGGGGTGGCTACACCTTC.

V and J are TRBV10-3 and TRBJ1-5; D possibly corresponds to TRBD1 (6 bases). The length of the CDR3 is 15 residues. Germline lookup yields CDR1 ENHRY and CDR2 SYGVKD. The V and J ends lost 4 bases and 4 bases respectively, with 14 bases between them. The CDR3 DNA sequence: TGTGCCATCAGTGGGGACACACCCGGGAATCAGCCCCAGCATTTT. It translates to CAISGDTPGNQPQHF.

The sample holds many counts of this clonotype. This chain joins TRBV29-1 and TRBJ2-1, with TRBD2 identical over 9 bases. V shed 7 bases, J shed 6 bases, and the junction held 10 bases outside the gene matches. Germline V lookup: CDR1 SQVTM, CDR2 ANQGSEA. This CDR3 has 14 amino acids. The CDR3, as DNA: TGCAGCGGTTCTTCCGGGACTAGCATCAATGAGCAGTTCTTC. This sequence encodes CSGSSGTSINEQFF.

This clonotype was detected many times. This chain uses TRBV11-2 with TRBJ2-1; possible D gene TRBD2, 6 bases. From germline, CDR1 is SGHAT and CDR2 FQNNGV. The CDR3 consists of 18 residues. Between the trimmed V and J ends, which lost 0 bases and 6 bases, there was a span of 21 bases. The DNA for the CDR3 is TGTGCCAGCAGCTTAGACTTAGCGGAGGCAAGAAGACGCAATGAGCAGTTCTTC. Encoded protein: CASSLDLAEARRRNEQFF.

The chain uses TRBV4-3 and TRBJ2-2; D gene uncertain. The CDR3 is 16 residues long. V was trimmed by 3 bases and J by 0 bases, leaving 11 bases between them. Looked up from germline, CDR1 is LGHNA and CDR2 is YSLEER. DNA of the CDR3: TGCGCCAGCAGCCAGGCAGCAACTCCGAACACCGGGGAGCTGTTTTTT. Translation gives CASSQAATPNTGELFF.

The sample holds a few counts of this clonotype. The genes are TRBV5-4 and TRBJ2-7; 10 bases line up with TRBD1. The germline V gene encodes CDR1 SGHNT and CDR2 YYREEE (reference sequence). The CDR3 sequence is 15 residues long. The V gene end was trimmed by 3 bases and the J gene end by 3 bases; junction bases not matched to a gene: 6. As DNA, the CDR3 is TGTGCCAGCAGCTCTCCGGGACAGGGGCACTACGAGCAGTACTTC. Residues: CASSSPGQGHYEQYF.

The chain links TRBV28 to TRBJ2-1, with 9 bases aligning to TRBD2. CDR3 length: 15 amino acids. Germline-derived CDR1 and CDR2 are MDHEN and SYDVKM. Trimming cost V 5 bases and J 6 bases; bases outside gene matches: 8. The CDR3 DNA reads as TGTGCCAGCAGTAGGTCGCGGGGGGGCCGCAATGAGCAGTTCTTC. It is translated as CASSRSRGGRNEQFF.